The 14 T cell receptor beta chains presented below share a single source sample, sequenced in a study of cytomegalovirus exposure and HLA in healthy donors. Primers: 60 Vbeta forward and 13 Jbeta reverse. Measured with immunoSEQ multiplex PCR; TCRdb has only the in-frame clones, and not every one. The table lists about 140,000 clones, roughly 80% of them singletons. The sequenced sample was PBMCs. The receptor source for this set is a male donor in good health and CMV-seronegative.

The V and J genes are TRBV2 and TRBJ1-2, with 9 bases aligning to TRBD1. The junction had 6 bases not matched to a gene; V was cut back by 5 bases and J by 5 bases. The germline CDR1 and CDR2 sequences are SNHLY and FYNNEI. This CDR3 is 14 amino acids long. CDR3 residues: CASSTTGQGYGYTF. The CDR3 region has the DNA TGTGCCAGCAGTACCACGGGACAGGGATATGGCTACACCTTC.

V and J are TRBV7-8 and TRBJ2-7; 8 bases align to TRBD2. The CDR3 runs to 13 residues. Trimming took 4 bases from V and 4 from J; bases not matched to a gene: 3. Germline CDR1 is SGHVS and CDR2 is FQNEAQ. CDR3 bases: TGTGCCAGCAGCTCGGGGGGGTGGTACGAGCAGTACTTC. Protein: CASSSGGWYEQYF.

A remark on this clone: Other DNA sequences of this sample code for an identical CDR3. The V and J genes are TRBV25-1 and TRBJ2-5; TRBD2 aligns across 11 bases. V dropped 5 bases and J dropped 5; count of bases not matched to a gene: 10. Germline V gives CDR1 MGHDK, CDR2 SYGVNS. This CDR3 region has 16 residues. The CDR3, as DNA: TGTGCCAGCAGTACTGGGACTAGCGGAAGGAGGGAGACCCAGTACTTC. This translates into CASSTGTSGRRETQYF.

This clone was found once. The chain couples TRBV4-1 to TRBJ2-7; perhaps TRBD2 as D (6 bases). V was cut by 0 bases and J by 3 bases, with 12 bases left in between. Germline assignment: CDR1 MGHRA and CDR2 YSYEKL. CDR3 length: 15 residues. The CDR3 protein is CASSQDGGELYEQYF. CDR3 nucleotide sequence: TGCGCCAGCAGCCAAGATGGAGGGGAACTCTACGAGCAGTACTTC.

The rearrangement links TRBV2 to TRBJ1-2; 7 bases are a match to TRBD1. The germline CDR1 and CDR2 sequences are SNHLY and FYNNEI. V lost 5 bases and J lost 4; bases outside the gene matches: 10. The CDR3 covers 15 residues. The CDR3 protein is CASSFSTGRSYGYTF. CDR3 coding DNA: TGTGCCAGCAGTTTCTCGACAGGGAGATCCTATGGCTACACCTTC.

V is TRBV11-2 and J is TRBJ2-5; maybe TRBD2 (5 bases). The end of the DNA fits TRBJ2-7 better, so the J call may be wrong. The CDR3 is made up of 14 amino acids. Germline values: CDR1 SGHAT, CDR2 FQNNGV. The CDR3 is CASSLGGSSSEQYF. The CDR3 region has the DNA TGTGCCAGCAGCTTAGGAGGGTCCTCATCCGAGCAGTACTTC.

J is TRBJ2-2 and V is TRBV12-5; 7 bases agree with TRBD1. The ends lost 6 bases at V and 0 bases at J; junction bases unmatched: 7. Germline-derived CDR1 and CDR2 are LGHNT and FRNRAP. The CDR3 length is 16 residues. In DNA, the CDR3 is TGTGCTAGTGGGCCGGGACAGTTCGCGAACACCGGGGAGCTGTTTTTT. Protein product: CASGPGQFANTGELFF.

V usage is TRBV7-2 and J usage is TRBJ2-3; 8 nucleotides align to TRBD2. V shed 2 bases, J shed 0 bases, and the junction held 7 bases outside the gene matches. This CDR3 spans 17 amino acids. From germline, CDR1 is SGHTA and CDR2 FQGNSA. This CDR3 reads CASSLWSSGGSTDTQYF. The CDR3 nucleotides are TGTGCCAGCAGCTTATGGTCCAGCGGGGGTAGCACAGATACGCAGTATTTT.

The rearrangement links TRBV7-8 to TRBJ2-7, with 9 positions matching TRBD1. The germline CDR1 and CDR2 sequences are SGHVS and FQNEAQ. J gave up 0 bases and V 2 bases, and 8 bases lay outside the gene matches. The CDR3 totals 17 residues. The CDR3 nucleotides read TGTGCCAGCAGCTTAATCGCCAGGGGACAGGGCTCCTACGAGCAGTACTTC. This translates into CASSLIARGQGSYEQYF.

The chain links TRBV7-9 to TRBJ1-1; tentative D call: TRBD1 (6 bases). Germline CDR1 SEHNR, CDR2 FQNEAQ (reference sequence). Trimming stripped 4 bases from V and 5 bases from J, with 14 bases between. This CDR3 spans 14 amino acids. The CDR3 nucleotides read TGTGCCAGCAGCTCCCGGGACATAGGGACTGAAGCTTTCTTT. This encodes CASSSRDIGTEAFF.

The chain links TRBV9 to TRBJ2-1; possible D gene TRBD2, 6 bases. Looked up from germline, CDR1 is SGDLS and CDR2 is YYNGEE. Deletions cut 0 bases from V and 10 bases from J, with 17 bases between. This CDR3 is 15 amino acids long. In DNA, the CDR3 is TGTGCCAGCAGCGTAGGGGACTCCCCTGGAGGGGAGCAGTTCTTC. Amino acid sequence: CASSVGDSPGGEQFF.

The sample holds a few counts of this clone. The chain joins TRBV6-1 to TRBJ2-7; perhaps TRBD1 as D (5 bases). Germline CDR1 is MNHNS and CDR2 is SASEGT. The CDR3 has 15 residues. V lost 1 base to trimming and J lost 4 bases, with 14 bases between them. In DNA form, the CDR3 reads TGTGCCAGCAGTGAAGTAAGGGGCGGTTTTTACGAGCAGTACTTC. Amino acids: CASSEVRGGFYEQYF.

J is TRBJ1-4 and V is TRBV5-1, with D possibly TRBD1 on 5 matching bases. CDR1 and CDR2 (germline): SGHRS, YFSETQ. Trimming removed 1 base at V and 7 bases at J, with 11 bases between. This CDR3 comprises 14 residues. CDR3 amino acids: CASSLRTGGEKLFF. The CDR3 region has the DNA TGCGCCAGCAGCTTGCGCACCGGGGGTGAAAAACTGTTTTTT.

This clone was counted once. The CDR3 coding sequence is TGCGCCAGCAGCTTGGGATTCGGAGGCAGCTCTGGAAACACCATATATTTT. Its translation is CASSLGFGGSSGNTIYF. The rearrangement uses TRBV5-1 and TRBJ1-3; D uncertain. Trimming removed 0 bases at V and 0 bases at J, with 13 bases between. Germline V gene lookup returns CDR1 SGHRS and CDR2 YFSETQ. The CDR3 contains 17 residues.